This TCR beta chain appears in the sequencing data of a study of Tregs in tolerant kidney transplant recipients. Study-level background: An approximately 3-day belatacept mixed lymphocyte reaction, sometimes plus 5-day graft donor restimulation, preceded CD4+CD25+CD127- sorting. Antibodies separated recipient from donor cells. Study-level findings and limits: The small number of patients limits these findings pending further validation.

Data came from immunoSEQ multiplex PCR; TCRdb stores just in-frame clones and leaves some out. This table has 35,000 to 50,000 clones, about 95% appearing once. As concerns this clone: Antigen specificity is unknown.

V shed 2 bases, J shed 5 bases, and the junction held 8 bases outside the gene matches. CDR1 MNHEY and CDR2 SVGAGI come from the germline V gene. The CDR3 is 15 residues long. The sequenced sample consisted of Tregs from blood cultured with allogeneic cells. V gene TRBV6-5 combines with J gene TRBJ2-5; 7 bases agree with TRBD2. The sequence derives from a human donor in good health. In nucleotides, the CDR3 is TGTGCCAGCAGTTACGAAGGACTAGGAACGGAGACCCAGTACTTC. It encodes CASSYEGLGTETQYF.